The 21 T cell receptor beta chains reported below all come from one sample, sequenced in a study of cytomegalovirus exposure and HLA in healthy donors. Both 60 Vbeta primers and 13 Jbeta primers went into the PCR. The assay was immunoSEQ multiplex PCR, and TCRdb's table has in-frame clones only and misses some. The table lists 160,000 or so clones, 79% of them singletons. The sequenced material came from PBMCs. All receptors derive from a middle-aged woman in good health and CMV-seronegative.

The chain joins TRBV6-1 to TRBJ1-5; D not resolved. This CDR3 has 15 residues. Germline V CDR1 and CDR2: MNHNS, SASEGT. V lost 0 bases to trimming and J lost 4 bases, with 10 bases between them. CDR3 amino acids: CASSEASGQNQPQHF. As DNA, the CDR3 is TGTGCCAGCAGTGAAGCTAGCGGGCAAAATCAGCCCCAGCATTTT.

CDR3 DNA sequence: TGTGCCAGCAGCCGAGAGGGGACTAGCTCAGAGACCCAGTACTTC. Translation gives CASSREGTSSETQYF. This chain joins TRBV5-4 and TRBJ2-5; 9 positions match TRBD2. Germline V gene data show CDR1 as SGHNT and CDR2 as YYREEE (reference sequence). The CDR3 length is 15 residues. After removal of 4 bases from V and 4 bases from J, the junction contained 8 bases not matched to a gene.

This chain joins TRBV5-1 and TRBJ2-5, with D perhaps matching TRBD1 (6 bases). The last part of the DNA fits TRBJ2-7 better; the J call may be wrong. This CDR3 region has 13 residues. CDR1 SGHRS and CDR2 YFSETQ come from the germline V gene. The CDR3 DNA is TGCGCCAGCAGCTTGACAGGGTCCTACGAGCAGTACTTC. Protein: CASSLTGSYEQYF.

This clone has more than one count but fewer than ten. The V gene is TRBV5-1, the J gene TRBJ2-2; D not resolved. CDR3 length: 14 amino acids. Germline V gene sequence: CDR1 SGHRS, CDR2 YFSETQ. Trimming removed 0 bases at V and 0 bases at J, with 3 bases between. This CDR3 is CASSLGTNTGELFF. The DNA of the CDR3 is TGCGCCAGCAGCTTGGGTACGAACACCGGGGAGCTGTTTTTT.

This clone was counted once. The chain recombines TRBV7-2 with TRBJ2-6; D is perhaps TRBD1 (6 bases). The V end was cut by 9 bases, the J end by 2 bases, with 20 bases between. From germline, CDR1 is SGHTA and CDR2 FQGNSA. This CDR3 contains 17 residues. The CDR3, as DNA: TGTGCCAGATTACGGGACACCGCCCGGCCTGGGGCCAACGTCCTGACTTTC. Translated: CARLRDTARPGANVLTF.

In nucleotides, the CDR3 is TGTGCCAGCAGCGTAGCTGGGACAGGGAGCGATGAGCAGTTCTTC. Translated, it gives CASSVAGTGSDEQFF. This chain links TRBV9 with TRBJ2-1, with 9 bases lining up with TRBD1. Trimming at V came to 0 bases and at J to 8 bases, leaving 6 bases not matched to a gene. Germline V gene lookup returns CDR1 SGDLS and CDR2 YYNGEE. CDR3 length equals 15 residues.

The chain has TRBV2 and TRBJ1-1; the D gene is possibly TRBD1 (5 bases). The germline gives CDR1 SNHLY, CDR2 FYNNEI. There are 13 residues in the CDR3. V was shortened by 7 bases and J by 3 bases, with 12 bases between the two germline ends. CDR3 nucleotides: TGTGCCAGCATTGGCAGGGTGGACACTGAAGCTTTCTTT. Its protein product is CASIGRVDTEAFF.

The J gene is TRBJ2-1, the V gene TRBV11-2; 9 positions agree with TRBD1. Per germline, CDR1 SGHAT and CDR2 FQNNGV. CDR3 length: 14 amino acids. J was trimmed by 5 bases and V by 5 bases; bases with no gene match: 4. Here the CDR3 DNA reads TGTGCCAGCAGCGGACAGGGGTCTAACAATGAGCAGTTCTTC. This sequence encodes CASSGQGSNNEQFF.

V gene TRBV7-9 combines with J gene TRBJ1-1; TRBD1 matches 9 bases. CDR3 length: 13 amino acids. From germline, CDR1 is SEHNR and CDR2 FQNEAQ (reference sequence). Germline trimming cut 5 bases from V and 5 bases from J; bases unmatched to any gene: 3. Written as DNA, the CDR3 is TGTGCCAGCAGCCGGGGACAGGGAACTGAAGCTTTCTTT. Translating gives CASSRGQGTEAFF.

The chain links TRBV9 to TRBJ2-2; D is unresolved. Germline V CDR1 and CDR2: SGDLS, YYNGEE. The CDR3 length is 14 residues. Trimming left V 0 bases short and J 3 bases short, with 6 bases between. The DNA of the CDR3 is TGTGCCAGCAGCGTAGGTAGTGACACCGGGGAGCTGTTTTTT. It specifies CASSVGSDTGELFF.

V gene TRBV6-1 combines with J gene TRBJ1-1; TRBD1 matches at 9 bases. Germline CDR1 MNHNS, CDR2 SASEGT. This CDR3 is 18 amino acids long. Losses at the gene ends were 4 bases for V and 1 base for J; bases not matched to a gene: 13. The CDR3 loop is CASSALQGAIGSNTEAFF. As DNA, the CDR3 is TGTGCCAGCAGTGCTTTACAGGGGGCCATAGGATCGAACACTGAAGCTTTCTTT.

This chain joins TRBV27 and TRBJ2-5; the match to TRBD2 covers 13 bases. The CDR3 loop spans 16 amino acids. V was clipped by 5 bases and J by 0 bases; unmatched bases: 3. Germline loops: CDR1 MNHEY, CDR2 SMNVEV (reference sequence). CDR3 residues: CASSPGTSGDQETQYF. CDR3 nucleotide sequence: TGTGCCAGCAGTCCCGGGACTAGCGGGGACCAAGAGACCCAGTACTTC.

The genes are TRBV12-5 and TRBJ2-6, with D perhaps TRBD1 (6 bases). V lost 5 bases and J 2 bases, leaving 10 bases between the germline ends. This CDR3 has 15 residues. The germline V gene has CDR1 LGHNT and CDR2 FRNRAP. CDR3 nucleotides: TGTGCTAGTGGTGCCCACAGGGCTGGGGCCAACGTCCTGACTTTC. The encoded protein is CASGAHRAGANVLTF.

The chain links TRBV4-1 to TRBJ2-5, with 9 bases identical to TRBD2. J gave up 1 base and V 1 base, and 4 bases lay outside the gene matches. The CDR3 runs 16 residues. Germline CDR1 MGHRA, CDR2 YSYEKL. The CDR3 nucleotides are TGCGCCAGCAGCCAAGTCCCTAGCGGGGCCCAAGAGACCCAGTACTTC. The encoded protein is CASSQVPSGAQETQYF.

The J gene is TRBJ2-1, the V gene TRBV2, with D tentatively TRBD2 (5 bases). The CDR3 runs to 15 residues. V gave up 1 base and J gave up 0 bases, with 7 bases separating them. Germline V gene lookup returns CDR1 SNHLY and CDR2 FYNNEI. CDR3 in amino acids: CASSEGGSSYNEQFF. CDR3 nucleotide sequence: TGTGCCAGCAGTGAAGGAGGGAGCTCCTACAATGAGCAGTTCTTC.

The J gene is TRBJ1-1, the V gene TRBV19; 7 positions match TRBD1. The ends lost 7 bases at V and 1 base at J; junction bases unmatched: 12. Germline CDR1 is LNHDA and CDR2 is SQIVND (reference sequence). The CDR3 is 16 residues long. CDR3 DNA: TGTGCCAGTACTCCGATGGGCAGGGGGAAGAACACTGAAGCTTTCTTT. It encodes CASTPMGRGKNTEAFF. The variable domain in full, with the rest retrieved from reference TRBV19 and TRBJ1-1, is DGGITQSPKYLFRKEGQNVTLSCEQNLNHDAMYWYRQDPGQGLRLIYYSQIVNDFQKGDIAEGYSVSREKKESFPLTVTSAQKNPTAFYLCASTPMGRGKNTEAFFGQGTRLTVV.

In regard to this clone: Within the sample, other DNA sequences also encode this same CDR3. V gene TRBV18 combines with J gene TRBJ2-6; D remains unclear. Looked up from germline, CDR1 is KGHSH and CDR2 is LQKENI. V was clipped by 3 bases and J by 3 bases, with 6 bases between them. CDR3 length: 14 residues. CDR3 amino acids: CASSPAIGANVLTF. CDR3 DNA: TGTGCCAGCTCACCCGCTATTGGGGCCAACGTCCTGACTTTC.

The CDR3 loop reads CASSEVGGPYEQYF. CDR3 nucleotides: TGTGCCAGCAGTGAAGTGGGGGGGCCCTACGAGCAGTACTTC. The chain has TRBV6-1 and TRBJ2-7; maybe TRBD2 (7 bases). The V gene's germline CDR1 is MNHNS and CDR2 SASEGT. The CDR3 length is 14 residues. V was cut by 1 base and J by 2 bases, with 9 bases left in between.

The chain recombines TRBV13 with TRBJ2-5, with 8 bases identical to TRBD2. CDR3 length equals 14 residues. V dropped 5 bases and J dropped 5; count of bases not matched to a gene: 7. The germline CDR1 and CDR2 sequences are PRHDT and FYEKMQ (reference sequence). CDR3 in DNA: TGTGCCAGCAGCAAGGCGGGGGGCGGGGAGACCCAGTACTTC. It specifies CASSKAGGGETQYF.

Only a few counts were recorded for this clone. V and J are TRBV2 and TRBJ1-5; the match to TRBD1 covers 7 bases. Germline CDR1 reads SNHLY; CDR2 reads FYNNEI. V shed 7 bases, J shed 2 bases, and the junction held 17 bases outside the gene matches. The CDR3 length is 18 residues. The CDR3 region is CASTGVRGRAPGNQPQHF. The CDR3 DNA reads TGTGCCAGCACGGGAGTAAGGGGGCGCGCTCCGGGCAATCAGCCCCAGCATTTT.

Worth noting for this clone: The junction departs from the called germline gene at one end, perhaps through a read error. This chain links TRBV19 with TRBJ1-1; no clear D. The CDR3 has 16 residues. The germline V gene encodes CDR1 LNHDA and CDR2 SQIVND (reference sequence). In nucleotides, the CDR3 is TGTGCCAGTAGCAGATTCCCTAGGGAGGTGAACGCTGAAGCTTTCTTT. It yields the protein CASSRFPREVNAEAFF.